Following are 19 T cell receptor beta chains from one sample sequenced in a study of graft-versus-host responses after intestinal transplantation. Assay: immunoSEQ multiplex PCR; the TCRdb copy retains only in-frame clones and omits some. The sample has about 13,000 clones, around 40% seen once. Specimen: alloreactive CD4+ T cells from a mixed lymphocyte reaction culture, collected before intestinal transplant. Described subset: CFSE-low proliferating T cells sorted from roughly 6-day pre-transplant mixed lymphocyte reaction (GvH or HvG direction). These receptor sequences come from a human patient who received an intestinal transplant.

This chain uses TRBV7-2 with TRBJ1-2; D may be TRBD1 (5 bases). Trimming stripped 1 base from V and 8 bases from J, with 14 bases between. The CDR3 is 14 residues long. Germline-derived CDR1 and CDR2 are SGHTA and FQGNSA. The CDR3 region has the DNA TGTGCCAGCAGCTTAGTCTCAGGGATTGGCGGCTACACCTTC. It encodes CASSLVSGIGGYTF.

This chain links TRBV5-4 with TRBJ2-3; 12 bases are shared with TRBD2. The CDR3 runs to 17 residues. Germline CDR1 and CDR2: SGHNT and YYREEE (reference sequence). V lost 4 bases, J lost 2 bases, and 8 bases stayed unmatched. The CDR3: CASSGRLAGAYTDTQYF. The CDR3 bases are TGTGCCAGCAGCGGCAGACTAGCGGGGGCCTACACAGATACGCAGTATTTT.

This clone occurred a few times. The rearrangement joins TRBV19 to TRBJ2-5; 7 bases match TRBD2. This CDR3 region has 14 residues. The ends lost 5 bases at V and 5 bases at J; junction bases unmatched: 8. Germline V gives CDR1 LNHDA, CDR2 SQIVND (reference sequence). CDR3 in amino acids: CASSRGGSGETQYF. CDR3 sequence (DNA): TGTGCCAGTAGTCGGGGAGGGAGCGGGGAGACCCAGTACTTC.

The gene calls are TRBV11-3 and TRBJ1-1; no clear D. Trimming left V 1 base short and J 1 base short, with 4 bases between. Germline V lookup: CDR1 SGHNT, CDR2 YENEEA. The length of the CDR3 is 13 residues. The CDR3 DNA sequence: TGTGCCAGCAGCTTAGGGGCGAACACTGAAGCTTTCTTT. It specifies CASSLGANTEAFF.

This clone was counted between two and nine times. Other DNA sequences in this specimen translate into the identical CDR3. The rearrangement joins TRBV7-9 to TRBJ1-6; D unresolved. Germline V gene data show CDR1 as SEHNR and CDR2 as FQNEAQ (reference sequence). The CDR3 has 15 amino acids. Trimming shortened V by 1 base and J by 4 bases, and 8 bases separated the two germline ends. The CDR3 DNA reads TGTGCCAGCAGCTTAGGACAAGCATATAATTCACCCCTCCACTTT. Translating it yields CASSLGQAYNSPLHF.

J is TRBJ2-7 and V is TRBV9, with D uncertain. V lost 4 bases to trimming and J lost 3 bases, with 20 bases between them. The CDR3 sequence is 16 residues long. Germline assignment: CDR1 SGDLS and CDR2 YYNGEE. The DNA for the CDR3 is TGTGCCAGCAGCAGAGACGGATCCCCAACTATCTACGAGCAGTACTTC. It yields the protein CASSRDGSPTIYEQYF.

V gene TRBV10-3 combines with J gene TRBJ1-6, with 7 bases matching TRBD1. J was trimmed by 9 bases and V by 6 bases; bases with no gene match: 17. CDR1 and CDR2 from the germline V gene are ENHRY and SYGVKD. This CDR3 spans 17 amino acids. DNA for the CDR3: TGTGCCATCAGAGAGCTGAGACAGGGATGGTTAGGTTCACCCCTCCACTTT. It is translated as CAIRELRQGWLGSPLHF.

The V gene is TRBV10-1, the J gene TRBJ2-2; possibly TRBD2 for D (5 bases). Germline V gene data show CDR1 as WNHNN and CDR2 as SYGVQD (reference sequence). The V gene lost 6 bases and the J gene lost 4 bases, with 9 bases spanning the gap. This CDR3 has 13 amino acids. Written as DNA, the CDR3 is TGCGCCAGCAGGGAACGGGGCACCGGGGAGCTGTTTTTT. Translation: CASRERGTGELFF.

This chain links TRBV7-8 with TRBJ1-4; D might be TRBD1 (5 bases). V lost 1 base and J 7 bases, leaving 13 bases between the germline ends. CDR1 and CDR2 from the germline V gene are SGHVS and FQNEAQ. The CDR3 totals 15 residues. The CDR3 here is CASSLEGLQGEKLFF. In DNA form, the CDR3 reads TGTGCCAGCAGCTTAGAAGGCCTTCAGGGTGAAAAACTGTTTTTT.

This clone ranks as medium-sized. The V and J genes are TRBV7-2 and TRBJ1-2; 9 nucleotides match TRBD1. The CDR3 is made up of 15 amino acids. The germline V gene encodes CDR1 SGHTA and CDR2 FQGNSA. The V and J ends lost 2 bases and 5 bases, in that order; junction bases with no gene match: 6. The CDR3 DNA is TGTGCCAGCAGCTTACTCCCGGGACAGGGATATGGCTACACCTTC. This encodes CASSLLPGQGYGYTF.

This clone was observed a single time. The V call is TRBV7-9, the J call TRBJ1-1; D unclear. V gave up 1 base and J gave up 0 bases, with 9 bases separating them. The CDR3 totals 15 residues. The germline V gene encodes CDR1 SEHNR and CDR2 FQNEAQ (reference sequence). The CDR3 sequence: CASSLVRTVNTEAFF. CDR3 nucleotides: TGTGCCAGCAGCTTAGTGAGGACTGTGAACACTGAAGCTTTCTTT.

In this sample, this clone turned up once. The chain employs TRBV5-1 and TRBJ2-5, with D perhaps TRBD2 (5 bases). Trimming took 3 bases from V and 5 from J, leaving 14 bases between them. The germline CDR1 and CDR2 sequences are SGHRS and YFSETQ. The CDR3 contains 14 residues. The CDR3 reads CASSYYSPGETQYF. CDR3 DNA: TGCGCCAGCAGCTACTACAGTCCGGGGGAGACCCAGTACTTC. The full variable domain, in which reference TRBV5-1 and TRBJ2-5 provide the parts outside the CDR3, is KAGVTQTPRYLIKTRGQQVTLSCSPISGHRSVSWYQQTPGQGLQFLFEYFSETQRNKGNFPGRFSGRQFSNSRSEMNVSTLELGDSALYLCASSYYSPGETQYFGPGTRLLVL.

V usage is TRBV19 and J usage is TRBJ2-1; weak D call: TRBD2 (5 bases). The germline gives CDR1 LNHDA, CDR2 SQIVND (reference sequence). CDR3 size: 15 residues. V lost 5 bases, J lost 2 bases, and 13 bases lay in between. The CDR3 spells CASSLEGVAYNEQFF. The DNA of the CDR3 is TGTGCCAGTAGTCTTGAGGGAGTGGCCTACAATGAGCAGTTCTTC.

This clone appeared a few times. The genes are TRBV6-6 and TRBJ2-5; perhaps TRBD1 as D (5 bases). V gave up 5 bases and J gave up 4 bases, with 17 bases separating them. Germline CDR1 and CDR2: MNHNY and SVGAGI (reference sequence). There are 15 residues in the CDR3. For the CDR3, the DNA is TGTGCCAGCAGTCGACCGGGTCAGGGTAGAGAGACCCAGTACTTC. Translating gives CASSRPGQGRETQYF.

The V call is TRBV4-1, the J call TRBJ2-1; TRBD2 is a possible D gene (6 bases). The CDR3 is made up of 15 amino acids. Trimming removed 0 bases at V and 2 bases at J, with 8 bases between. Germline CDR1 MGHRA, CDR2 YSYEKL. CDR3 amino acids: CASSQDRLAYNEQFF. The DNA of the CDR3 is TGCGCCAGCAGCCAAGATCGACTAGCCTACAATGAGCAGTTCTTC.

This clone was counted a few times. This rearrangement joins TRBV7-2 to TRBJ2-7; D is possibly TRBD2 (5 bases). The germline V gene encodes CDR1 SGHTA and CDR2 FQGNSA. V lost 5 bases and J 2 bases, leaving 13 bases between the germline ends. This CDR3 comprises 14 residues. CDR3 coding DNA: TGTGCCAGCAGCCCGCGAGGGTTCCCCTACGAGCAGTACTTC. This translates into CASSPRGFPYEQYF.

This clone was observed a few times. The chain has TRBV6-4 and TRBJ1-1, with D unresolved. This CDR3 contains 14 residues. V lost 2 bases and J lost 5, with 12 bases in between. Germline CDR1 MRHNA, CDR2 SNTAGT. The DNA for the CDR3 is TGTGCCAGCAGTGACGAGGGTGGGGTGACTGAAGCTTTCTTT. This translates into CASSDEGGVTEAFF.

This clone was seen more than once but under ten times. This chain uses TRBV4-1 with TRBJ1-1; 8 nucleotides agree with TRBD1. The V gene's germline CDR1 is MGHRA and CDR2 YSYEKL. J lost 4 bases, V lost 1 base, and 8 bases had no gene match. The CDR3 is made up of 16 amino acids. The CDR3, as DNA: TGCGCCAGCAGCCAAGTTGGAGGACAGGGTGTCACTGAAGCTTTCTTT. Protein product: CASSQVGGQGVTEAFF.

The chain combines TRBV6-1 with TRBJ2-3; 7 bases are shared with TRBD1. Germline CDR1 MNHNS, CDR2 SASEGT. CDR3 length equals 15 residues. V was pared by 6 bases and J by 2 bases, with 8 bases of the junction left unmatched. The CDR3 is CASSPLGTATDTQYF. CDR3 DNA: TGTGCCAGCAGCCCACTCGGGACAGCCACAGATACGCAGTATTTT.